This TCR beta chain was retrieved from a study of early T cells in non-severe SARS-CoV-2 infection. Study in general: With bulk RNA from unsorted whole blood as input, sequencing yielded unpaired chains.

This clonotype has at least ten counts. As yet, its antigen is unknown. Each single cDNA molecule received a unique molecular identifier. TCRdb reprocessed the 5' RACE reads via MiXCR and lists one record per CDR3 protein. The table lists about 28,000 distinct CDR3 sequences, approximately 6.4% of them singletons. This CDR3 has 14 amino acids. The germline V and J ends were trimmed by 3 bases and 5 bases, with 12 bases remaining between them. The V gene's germline CDR1 is KGHDR and CDR2 SFDVKD. Findings and limits, study-wide: VDJdb-based matching was biased toward anti-spike CD8 responses and missed private and CD4 specificities.

The material sequenced was whole blood, taken at baseline. This TCR was sampled from an adult who was a healthcare worker with PCR-confirmed SARS-CoV-2 infection or an uninfected control (not recorded which). This rearrangement joins TRBV24-1 to TRBJ2-5; D might be TRBD2 (5 bases). In DNA, the CDR3 is TGTGCCACCAGTGATCCGGGGAACCCGGAGACCCAGTACTTC. This encodes CATSDPGNPETQYF.